These T cell receptor beta chains were read from a single sample in a study of blood T cell repertoires in COVID-19. This table comes from immunoSEQ multiplex PCR, and its TCRdb copy is limited to in-frame clones, with some not included. This table holds around 190,000 clones, roughly four fifths found once. The specimen was peripheral blood. These receptors originate from a woman between 65 and 79 years old with COVID-19, enrolled during active disease. Each CDR3 is given with its conserved first and last residue. D genes are given only for firm matches. Clone size is given for some rows only: seen once, a few or many times, or a class if the clone is expanded.

TGTGCCAGCAGCTCATCAGGGGGCCGGGAAAACATTCAGTACTTC,CASSSSGGRENIQYF,once,TRBV7-2,TRBJ2-4,TRBD1
TGTGCCAGCAGTTTTACAGGTCCAACTTACGAGCAGTACTTC,CASSFTGPTYEQYF,few,TRBV6-2/TRBV6-3,TRBJ2-7,NA
TGCGCCAGCAGTTCGTTAGGGGGCGGCCCCTCGAACAATGAGCAGTTCTTC,CASSSLGGGPSNNEQFF,NA,TRBV5-1,TRBJ2-1,TRBD1
TGTGCCATCAGTGAGTCAAGGAATAGCCCAGATACGCAGTATTTT,CAISESRNSPDTQYF,NA,TRBV10-3,TRBJ2-3,NA
TGTGCCAGCAGTTGGGGGGGACAGGGAAGCTCCTACGAGCAGTACTTC,CASSWGGQGSSYEQYF,NA,TRBV6-2/TRBV6-3,TRBJ2-7,TRBD1
TGTGCCAGCAGCCTGACTAGTACGAAAGAGACCCAGTACTTC,CASSLTSTKETQYF,NA,TRBV6-2/TRBV6-3,TRBJ2-5,NA
TGTGCCAGTAGAGGGGGAGCCGGACCCACCGCTAACTATGGCTACACCTTC,CASRGGAGPTANYGYTF,NA,TRBV19,TRBJ1-2,NA
TGTGCCAGCAGCCCCGGCGGTAGCGGGAGGGCCATAGAGACCCAGTACTTC,CASSPGGSGRAIETQYF,NA,TRBV11-2,TRBJ2-5,TRBD2
TGTGCCAGCAGGAAGCGACAGGGGTTCTACGAGCAGTACTTC,CASRKRQGFYEQYF,NA,TRBV6-5,TRBJ2-7,TRBD1
TGTGCCAGCAGCTTGTATAATCAGCCCCAGCATTTT,CASSLYNQPQHF,NA,TRBV5-8,TRBJ1-5,NA
TGTGCCAGCAGCTTAGTATTTAGCGGACAAGAGACCCAGTACTTC,CASSLVFSGQETQYF,NA,TRBV7-8,TRBJ2-5,NA
TGTGCCAGCAGCTTGGGACTAGAAACCTACAATGAGCAGTTCTTC,CASSLGLETYNEQFF,NA,TRBV5-4,TRBJ2-1,NA
TGTGCCAGCAGTTTATTGGGAGGGCCGGTTACTGGCTACACCTTC,CASSLLGGPVTGYTF,NA,TRBV28,TRBJ1-2,NA
TGCGCCAGCAGCATGGGGACACTCGGAAGTTCACCCCTCCACTTT,CASSMGTLGSSPLHF,once,TRBV5-1,TRBJ1-6,NA
TGTGCCAGTAGTACCCGGAGGGATACAGATACGCAGTATTTT,CASSTRRDTDTQYF,NA,TRBV19,TRBJ2-3,NA
TGTGCCAGCAGCTTATTTCGGACAGAGGCTGAAGCTTTCTTT,CASSLFRTEAEAFF,once,TRBV7-2,TRBJ1-1,NA
TGTGCCAGCGGCCCGGGGGGTAGCGGTTCCTACGAGCAGTACTTC,CASGPGGSGSYEQYF,NA,TRBV28,TRBJ2-7,TRBD2
TGTGCCAGCACCACCCGAGGGGGTGGGATCTACGAGCAGTACTTC,CASTTRGGGIYEQYF,NA,TRBV21-1,TRBJ2-7,NA
TGTGCCAGCAGCTTATACGGCGGCGGAGAGACCCAGTACTTC,CASSLYGGGETQYF,NA,TRBV7-9,TRBJ2-5,NA
TGTGCCAGCAGTTTTAGGGCTAGCGGGGGGGCCTCCTACGAGCAGTACTTC,CASSFRASGGASYEQYF,few,TRBV28,TRBJ2-7,TRBD2
TGTGCCGCACGAGAGGGAATTGCCGGAAATTCACCCCTCCACTTT,CAAREGIAGNSPLHF,NA,TRBV28,TRBJ1-6,NA
TGTGCCAGCAGTTCCTCGGGGGGTGAGCAGTTCTTC,CASSSSGGEQFF,NA,TRBV27,TRBJ2-1,TRBD2